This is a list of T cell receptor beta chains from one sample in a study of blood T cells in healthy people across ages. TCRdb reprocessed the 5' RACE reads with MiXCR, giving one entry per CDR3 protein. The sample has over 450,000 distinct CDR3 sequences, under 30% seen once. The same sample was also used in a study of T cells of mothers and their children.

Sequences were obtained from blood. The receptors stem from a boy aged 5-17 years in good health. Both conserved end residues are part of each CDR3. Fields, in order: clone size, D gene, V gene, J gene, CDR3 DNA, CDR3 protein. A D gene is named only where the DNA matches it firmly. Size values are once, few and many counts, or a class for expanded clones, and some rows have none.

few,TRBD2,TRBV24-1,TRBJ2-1,TGTGCCACCAGTGATTTGGGCGGGAGGGATGAGCAGTTCTTC,CATSDLGGRDEQFF
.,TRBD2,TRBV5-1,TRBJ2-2,TGCGCCAGCAGCTTGGAAGCGGGGGGGCTGCCCGGGGAGCTGTTTTTT,CASSLEAGGLPGELFF
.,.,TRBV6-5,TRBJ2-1,TGTGCCAGCAGTTACTCGATTTTTCACTTGTATGGGTCCCGGGACAAAAGTAATGAGCAGTTCTTC,CASSYSIFHLYGSRDKSNEQFF
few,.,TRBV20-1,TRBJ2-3,TGCAGTGCATTGGCAGGGGCCACAGATACGCAGTATTTT,CSALAGATDTQYF
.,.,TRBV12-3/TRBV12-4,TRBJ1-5,TGTGCCAGCAGTCGTAAGGATCTGGGCAATCAGCCCCAGCATTTT,CASSRKDLGNQPQHF
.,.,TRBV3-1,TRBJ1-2,TGTGCCAGCAGCCAAGGTATCGGTGACTATGGCTACACCTTC,CASSQGIGDYGYTF
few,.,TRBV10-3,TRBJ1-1,TGTGCCATCAGTGAGTCGCGGGACCGCCTACTGCGGGCTTTCTTT,CAISESRDRLLRAFF
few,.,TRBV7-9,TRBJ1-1,TGTGCCAGCAGCTTAGCCCAGGGCATGAACACTGAAGCCTTCTTT,CASSLAQGMNTEAFF
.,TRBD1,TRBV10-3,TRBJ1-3,TGTGCCATCAGGCCGGACAGGGGGCCGAACACCATATATTTT,CAIRPDRGPNTIYF
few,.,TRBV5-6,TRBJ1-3,TGTGCCAGCAGCTTGGAGCGTGCTTTTGGGACTTCTGGAAACACCATATATTTT,CASSLERAFGTSGNTIYF
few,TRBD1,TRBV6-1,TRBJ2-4,TGTGCCAGCAGACGGGACAGCTTCTTTAACACTCAGTACTTC,CASRRDSFFNTQYF
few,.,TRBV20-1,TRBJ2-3,TGCAGTGCTAACGGGGCGCAGGGACGGGTCACAGATACGCAGTATTTT,CSANGAQGRVTDTQYF
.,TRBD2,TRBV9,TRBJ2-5,TGTGCCAGCAGCGCGCAGACTAGCGGGGCCCAAGAGACCCAGTACTTC,CASSAQTSGAQETQYF
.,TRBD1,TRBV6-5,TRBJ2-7,TGTGCCAGCAGTGCCTGGACAGGGGGCTACGAGCAGTACTTC,CASSAWTGGYEQYF
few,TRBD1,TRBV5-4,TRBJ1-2,TGTGCCAGCAGCTTGGAATACAGGGGCCCCTATGGCTACACCTTC,CASSLEYRGPYGYTF
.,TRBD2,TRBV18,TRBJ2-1,TGTGCCAGCTCACCTCAAAGCGGGATGGGCAATGAGCAGTTCTTC,CASSPQSGMGNEQFF
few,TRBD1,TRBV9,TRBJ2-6,TGTGCCAGCAGCTCAAAGGGGGACAGGGGGTACTCTGGGGCCAACGTCCTGACTTTC,CASSSKGDRGYSGANVLTF
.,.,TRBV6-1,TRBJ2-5,TGTGCCAGCAGTGAAGTGGGGGGCGGGGAGACCCAGTACTTC,CASSEVGGGETQYF
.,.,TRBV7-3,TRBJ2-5,TGTGCCAGCAGCTTAACGTCTGCGGTAAGAGAGACCCAGTACTTC,CASSLTSAVRETQYF
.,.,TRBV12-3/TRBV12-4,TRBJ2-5,TGTGCCAGCAGTTCGGAGGAGGAGGAGACCCAGTACTTC,CASSSEEEETQYF
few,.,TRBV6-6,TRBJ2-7,TGTGCCAGCACCGACACGAGCTCCTACGAGCAGTACTTC,CASTDTSSYEQYF
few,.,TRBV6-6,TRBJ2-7,TGTGCCAGCAGTTACTCAGGGGGACCGATCTACGAGCAGTACTTC,CASSYSGGPIYEQYF
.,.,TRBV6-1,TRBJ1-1,TGTGCCAGCAGTGAAGGGCGGCCGAACACTGAAGCTTTCTTT,CASSEGRPNTEAFF
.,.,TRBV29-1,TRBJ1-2,TGCAGCGTTTCGCAGGAAATCGCTAACTATGGCTACACCTTC,CSVSQEIANYGYTF
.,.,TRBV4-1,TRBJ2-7,TGCGCCAGCAGCCAAGATCCAGCGGGCTACGAGCAGTACTTC,CASSQDPAGYEQYF
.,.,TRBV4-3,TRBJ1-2,TGCGCCAGCAGCCAAGGGCCGCCTGGGGGCGATAACTATGGCTACACCTTC,CASSQGPPGGDNYGYTF
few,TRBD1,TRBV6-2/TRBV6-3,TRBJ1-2,TGTGCCAGCAGTTTGATGGGACAGAGCTACACCTTC,CASSLMGQSYTF
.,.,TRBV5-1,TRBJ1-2,TGCGCCAGCAGCTTCGACGGGGACTATGGCTACACCTTC,CASSFDGDYGYTF
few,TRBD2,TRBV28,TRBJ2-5,TGTGCCAGCACTGAGATCCGGACTAGCGGGAGGGCCCCCCAAGAGACCCAGTACTTC,CASTEIRTSGRAPQETQYF
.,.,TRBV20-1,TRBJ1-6,TGCAGTGCTAGGGACCCCTATAATTCACCCCTCCACTTT,CSARDPYNSPLHF
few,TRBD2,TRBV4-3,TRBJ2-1,TGCGCCAGCAGCCATGAAGCGGGGTCCTACAATGAGCAGTTCTTC,CASSHEAGSYNEQFF
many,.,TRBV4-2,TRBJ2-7,TGTGCCAGCAGCCAAGATAGAGGCGGTTCCTACGAGCAGTACTTC,CASSQDRGGSYEQYF
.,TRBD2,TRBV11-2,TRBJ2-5,TGTGCCAGCAGCAGAAATGGCCTAGCGGGGGAAGAGACCCAGTACTTC,CASSRNGLAGEETQYF
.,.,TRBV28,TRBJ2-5,TGTGCCAGCAGTACCTGGGGCAGGGGACTAAAAGAGACCCAGTACTTC,CASSTWGRGLKETQYF
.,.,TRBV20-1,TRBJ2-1,TGCAGTGCTAGAGTCGGGTCTTCCATCTCCTACAATGAGCAGTTCTTC,CSARVGSSISYNEQFF
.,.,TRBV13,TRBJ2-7,TGTGCCACTACTACTACGACAGGCGACGAGCAGTACTTC,CATTTTTGDEQYF
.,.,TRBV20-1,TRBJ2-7,TGCAGTGTTACCGGCCACGAGCAGTACTTC,CSVTGHEQYF
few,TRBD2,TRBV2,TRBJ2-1,TGTGCCAGCATTGGGGGCAGGGGAGTGAGCGGGAGTAGTATGACCTACAATGAGCAGTTCTTC,CASIGGRGVSGSSMTYNEQFF
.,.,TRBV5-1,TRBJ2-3,TGCGCCAGCAGCTTAATGGGGGTCACTAGCACAGATACGCAGTATTTT,CASSLMGVTSTDTQYF
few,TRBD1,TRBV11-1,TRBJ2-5,TGTGCCAGCAGCTCGGCGGGTAACAGGGGGGAGACCCAGTACTTC,CASSSAGNRGETQYF
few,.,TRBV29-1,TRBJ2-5,TGCAGCGTGAAAGGTACAGGCGGACGGGAAGAGACCCAGTACTTC,CSVKGTGGREETQYF
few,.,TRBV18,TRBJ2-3,TGTGCCAGCTCACAGCTAACAGATACGCAGTATTTT,CASSQLTDTQYF
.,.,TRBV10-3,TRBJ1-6,TGTGCCATCAGTGAAAAGGGGCCCCCGAATTCACCCCTCCACTTT,CAISEKGPPNSPLHF
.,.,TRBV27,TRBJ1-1,TGTGCCAGCAGTTTTTCCGGTATCTCTGAAGCTTTCTTT,CASSFSGISEAFF
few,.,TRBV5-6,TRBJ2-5,TGTGCCAGCAGCTGGGGGCCCCTTGGAGAGACCCAGTACTTC,CASSWGPLGETQYF
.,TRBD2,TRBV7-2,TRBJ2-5,TGTGCCAGCAGCCCGGGATCTTTAGCGGGAGTAGAGACCCAGTACTTC,CASSPGSLAGVETQYF
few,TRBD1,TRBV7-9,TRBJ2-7,TGTGCCAGCAGCGCCACCGGGACAGGGAACGAGCAGTACTTC,CASSATGTGNEQYF
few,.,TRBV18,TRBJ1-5,TGTGCCAGCTCACGGACACCGGAAAGCAATCAGCCCCAGCATTTT,CASSRTPESNQPQHF
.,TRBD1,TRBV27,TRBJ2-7,TGTGCCAGCAGGGACAGGGTAGAGTACGAGCAGTACTTC,CASRDRVEYEQYF
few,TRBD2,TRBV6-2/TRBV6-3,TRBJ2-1,TGTGCCAGCAGTTACGGTCTAGCGGGAGGGCATGAGCAGTTCTTC,CASSYGLAGGHEQFF
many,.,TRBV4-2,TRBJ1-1,TGTGCCAGCAGCCAGGGGACGCAGCCTAACACTGAAGCTTTCTTT,CASSQGTQPNTEAFF
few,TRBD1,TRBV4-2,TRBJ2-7,TGTGCCAGCAGCCAAGAAATTCTGGGGACAGACTTCTACGAGCAGTACTTC,CASSQEILGTDFYEQYF
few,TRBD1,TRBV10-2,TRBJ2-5,TGCGCCAGCAGTGAGTGGGACAGGGGTACGAAGACCCAGTACTTC,CASSEWDRGTKTQYF
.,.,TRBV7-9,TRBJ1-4,TGTGCCAGCAGCTTATGGAATGATGAAAAACTGTTTTTT,CASSLWNDEKLFF
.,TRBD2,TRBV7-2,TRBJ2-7,TGTGCCAGCAGCCAGCCTCGGACTAGCGTCTACTACGAGCAGTACTTC,CASSQPRTSVYYEQYF
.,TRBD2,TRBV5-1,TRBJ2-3,TGCGCCAGCAGCTTAAATAAGCGGGAGAAGTGGGTAGATACGCAGTATTTT,CASSLNKREKWVDTQYF
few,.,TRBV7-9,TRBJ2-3,TGTGCCAGCAGCTTAGAGGGCGCGCTCGAAGGGTATTTT,CASSLEGALEGYF